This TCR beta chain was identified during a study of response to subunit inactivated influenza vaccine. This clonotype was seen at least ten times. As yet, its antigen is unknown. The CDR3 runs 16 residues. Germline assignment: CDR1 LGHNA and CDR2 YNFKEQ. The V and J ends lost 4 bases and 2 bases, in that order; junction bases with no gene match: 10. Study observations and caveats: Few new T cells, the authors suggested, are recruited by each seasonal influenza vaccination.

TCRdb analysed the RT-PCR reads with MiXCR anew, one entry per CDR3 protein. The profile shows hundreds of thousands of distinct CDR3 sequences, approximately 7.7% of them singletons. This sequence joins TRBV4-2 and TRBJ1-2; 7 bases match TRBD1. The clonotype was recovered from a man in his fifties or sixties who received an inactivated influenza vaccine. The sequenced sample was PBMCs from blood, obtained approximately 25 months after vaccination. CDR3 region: CASSPGASGQNYGYTF. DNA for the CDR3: TGTGCCAGCAGCCCAGGAGCCTCGGGACAGAACTATGGCTACACCTTC.